These T cell receptor beta chains were read from a single sample in a study of CD8 T cells in ankylosing spondylitis. In TCRdb, the 5' RACE reads were re-called with MiXCR into one record per CDR3 protein. The sample includes approximately 200,000 distinct CDR3 sequences, about 13% of them seen just once. Sequencing was performed on blood, either unsorted or a sorted T cell fraction (not recorded which). Source of these receptors: a male donor with ankylosing spondylitis or in good health (not recorded which). CDR3s include the opening cysteine and the closing phenylalanine or tryptophan. The order of the fields is J gene, V gene, clone size, D gene, CDR3 DNA, CDR3 protein. D genes are given only for firm matches. Clone size is not always given. Where it is, it says once, few, many or a class for expanded clones.

>TRBJ2-1|TRBV4-1|-|TRBD2
TGCGCCAGCAGCCAAGTTAGCGCGGGGGGGGAGCAGTTCTTC
CASSQVSAGGEQFF
>TRBJ2-2|TRBV4-1|-|TRBD2
TGCGCCAGCAGCCTCGAGGGCGGGAGACCCACCGGGGAGCTGTTTTTT
CASSLEGGRPTGELFF
>TRBJ2-3|TRBV19|few|-
TGTGCCAGTAAGGCGACACTGGTCACAGATACGCAGTATTTT
CASKATLVTDTQYF
>TRBJ2-7|TRBV4-1|many|-
TGCGCCAGCAGCCAAGTTATTAACTACGAGCAGTACTTC
CASSQVINYEQYF
>TRBJ2-1|TRBV5-1|many|-
TGCGCCAGCAGCTTGGGAGTTTTTGGCAGGGTAAATGAGCAGTTCTTC
CASSLGVFGRVNEQFF
>TRBJ1-2|TRBV29-1|-|-
TGCAGCGTTGAATTAGATGGCTACACCTTC
CSVELDGYTF
>TRBJ1-5|TRBV5-4|few|TRBD1
TGTGCCATGGGGACAGGGGGAACTAATCAGCCCCAGCATTTT
CAMGTGGTNQPQHF
>TRBJ2-5|TRBV29-1|few|-
TGCAGCGTTGCTTATGGAGGGGAGACCCAGTACTTC
CSVAYGGETQYF
>TRBJ2-3|TRBV2|-|TRBD2
TGTGCCAGCCAACCCCCGACTAGCGGGCCGGATACGCAGTATTTT
CASQPPTSGPDTQYF
>TRBJ2-7|TRBV7-9|many|TRBD1
TGTGCCAGCAGCTTAACCGGGACAGGGGGGGACGAGCAGTACTTC
CASSLTGTGGDEQYF
>TRBJ2-7|TRBV4-2|-|TRBD2
TGTGCCAGCAGCCAAGATAGGGCTAGCGGAGCCCTCTACGAGCAGTACTTC
CASSQDRASGALYEQYF